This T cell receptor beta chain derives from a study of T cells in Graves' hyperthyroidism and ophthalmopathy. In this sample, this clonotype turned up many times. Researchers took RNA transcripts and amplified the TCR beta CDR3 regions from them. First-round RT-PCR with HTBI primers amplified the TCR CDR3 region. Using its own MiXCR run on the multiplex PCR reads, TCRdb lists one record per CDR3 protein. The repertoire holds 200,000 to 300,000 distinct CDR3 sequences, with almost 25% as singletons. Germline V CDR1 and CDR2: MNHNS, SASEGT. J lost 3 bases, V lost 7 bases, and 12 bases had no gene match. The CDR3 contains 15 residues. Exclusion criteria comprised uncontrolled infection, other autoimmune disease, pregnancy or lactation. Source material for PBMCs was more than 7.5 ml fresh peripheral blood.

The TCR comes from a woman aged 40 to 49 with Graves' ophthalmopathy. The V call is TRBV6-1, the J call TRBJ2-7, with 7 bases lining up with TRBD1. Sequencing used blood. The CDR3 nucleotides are TGTGCCAGCACCCGGGAACGGGACAGAGTCTACGAGCAGTACTTC. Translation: CASTRERDRVYEQYF.